This T cell receptor beta chain was documented in a study of CD8 T cells in Susac syndrome (dated by TCRdb to the late 2010s). Study-wide context: Repertoire sequencing was used to test whether CD8+ T cell activation and differentiation in Susac syndrome was antigen driven. Clonality of the CD8+ T cell repertoire was compared between around eleven healthy donors, approximately 14 Susac syndrome patients and roughly 15 multiple sclerosis patients.

Paper-wide results and their limitations: The number of individuals in the TCR sequencing and HLA analysis was acknowledged as relatively small.

As for this clonotype: This receptor's antigen is unknown. Per-nucleotide qualities are absent, and no much larger clonotype sits a single base away.

Peripheral blood CD8+ and CD4+ T cells from healthy donors, Susac syndrome patients and multiple sclerosis patients were profiled using high-throughput TCR beta sequencing. Treatment-naive patients with stable or active relapsing-remitting disease fulfilling revised McDonald criteria were used as multiple sclerosis controls. Bulk CD8+ and CD4+ T cells were purified magnetically by negative isolation, whereas CD8+ TEMRA cells were enriched by FACS. Blood was collected in EDTA tubes and processed within 24 hours, with PBMCs isolated through density gradient centrifugation. PBMCs intended for TCR sequencing were frozen in liquid nitrogen and were later thawed in a 37 degrees C water bath. The sorted or isolated CD4+, CD8+ and CD8+ TEMRA cells had a purity of 90% or higher. Based on the germline V gene, the CDR1 and CDR2 sequences are SGHAT and FQNNGV. Inclusive of the bounding cysteine and phenylalanine, the CDR3 is 16 residues long. Kept here is only the CDR3 DNA, which spans 48 bases and is read in frame from base 1. Trimming takes 0 bases from V and 3 bases from J, and the germline ends sit 12 bases apart.

RNA was extracted using the RNeasy kit, and roughly 0.5 to 1 microgram was reverse transcribed with random hexamers. The immunoSEQ multiplex PCR assay, covering 54 Vbeta and 13 Jbeta segments, was used to amplify TCR beta CDR3 regions. PCR amplification bias was corrected using a synthetic template baseline for primer optimization and computational correction. In the original analysis: Reads were annotated to V, D and J genes according to IMGT and were analyzed with immunoSEQ Analyzer, with only productive sequences retained. To calculate clonality, Shannon entropy was normalized by log2 of the number of productive unique sequences and then subtracted from one. Public and private clones were assessed among the 100 most prevalent clones of each patient and control. A clone was defined as Susac-specific if it was absent from the healthy and MS cohorts, from approximately 980 published viral clones and from other ImmuneACCESS disease sequences. TCRdb took the public reads, trimmed them with fastp at Q25, ran MiXCR for clone calling and kept in-frame beta chains. Each CDR3 protein appears once, grouped with its most common genes and DNA. The V and J calls come from TCRdb's annotation, not from the publication. The sample profile shows about 400,000 distinct CDR3 sequences; approximately 85% of them were found once. The ten largest clonotypes hold more than 0.09% of the sample.

Sequenced: CD8+ T cells from PBMCs. The clonotype was recovered from a human donor with multiple sclerosis. Recombination connected TRBV11-2 to TRBJ2-1, with no D gene named confidently. The DNA is TGTGCCAGCAGCTTAGACTACTCGGTACTCTACAATGAGCAGTTCTTC. This sequence encodes CASSLDYSVLYNEQFF. When the CDR3 is completed using the reference TRBV11-2 and TRBJ2-1 genes on either side, the full variable domain is EAGVAQSPRYKIIEKRQSVAFWCNPISGHATLYWYQQILGQGPKLLIQFQNNGVVDDSQLPKDRFSAERLKGVDSTLKIQPAKLEDSAVYLCASSLDYSVLYNEQFFGPGTRLTVL.